Listed here are 22 T cell receptor beta chains from one sample, sequenced in a study of shared T cell receptors in the human thymus. Clones were read by immunoSEQ multiplex PCR, and TCRdb kept only the in-frame ones, dropping some. The data show 500,000 to 750,000 clones, 88% seen once. The sample was also linked to a second study, of human thymus T cells.

Sequenced material: thymocytes. All receptors come from a boy younger than two with a congenital heart defect.

The rearrangement links TRBV29-1 to TRBJ2-7; D may be TRBD1 (6 bases). The CDR3 contains 13 residues. Looked up from germline, CDR1 is SQVTM and CDR2 is ANQGSEA. Trimming took 6 bases from V and 1 from J, leaving 13 bases between them. The CDR3 loop is CSVWAGESYEQYF. CDR3 DNA sequence: TGCAGCGTGTGGGCAGGGGAGTCCTACGAGCAGTACTTC.

This chain uses TRBV6-1 with TRBJ2-7; the D gene is possibly TRBD1 (5 bases). Deletions cut 1 base from V and 7 bases from J, with 11 bases between. This CDR3 contains 13 residues. Per germline, CDR1 MNHNS and CDR2 SASEGT. CDR3 amino acids: CASSEGQSREQYF. CDR3 in DNA: TGTGCCAGCAGTGAAGGACAGTCCAGGGAGCAGTACTTC.

This chain joins TRBV27 and TRBJ2-7; TRBD1 matches at 7 bases. The CDR3 is made up of 16 amino acids. J lost 4 bases, V lost 0 bases, and 9 bases had no gene match. CDR1 and CDR2 (germline): MNHEY, SMNVEV (reference sequence). This chain's CDR3 is CASSLSAQGDPYEQYF. DNA for the CDR3: TGTGCCAGCAGTTTATCGGCGCAGGGGGACCCTTACGAGCAGTACTTC.

J is TRBJ2-5 and V is TRBV4-3, with D possibly TRBD1 on 5 matching bases. Trimming stripped 3 bases from V and 3 bases from J, with 8 bases between. The germline V gene has CDR1 LGHNA and CDR2 YSLEER. This CDR3 is 13 amino acids long. The CDR3 loop reads CASSQPGKETQYF. CDR3 nucleotide sequence: TGCGCCAGCAGCCAGCCAGGGAAAGAGACCCAGTACTTC.

In its sample, this clone was seen a few times. J is TRBJ2-6 and V is TRBV9; 7 bases align to TRBD2. Germline V gene lookup returns CDR1 SGDLS and CDR2 YYNGEE. The CDR3 runs to 21 residues. The ends lost 3 bases at V and 0 bases at J; junction bases unmatched: 18. CDR3 in amino acids: CASSDGMASGQPYSGANVLTF. The DNA of the CDR3 is TGTGCCAGCAGCGATGGTATGGCTAGCGGCCAGCCTTACTCTGGGGCCAACGTCCTGACTTTC.

This chain joins TRBV14 and TRBJ2-1, with 11 nucleotides matching TRBD2. Germline V CDR1 and CDR2: SGHDN, FVKESK. The trim removed 4 bases at V and 5 bases at J, leaving 4 bases unmatched. The CDR3 spans 15 residues. CDR3 nucleotide sequence: TGTGCCAGCAGCCCAACTAGCGGGAGCGACAATGAGCAGTTCTTC. Its translation is CASSPTSGSDNEQFF.

The chain is built from TRBV12-5 and TRBJ1-4; D perhaps matches TRBD1 (6 bases). Per germline, CDR1 LGHNT and CDR2 FRNRAP. V was pared by 7 bases and J by 8 bases, with 26 bases between. This CDR3 comprises 17 residues. CDR3 bases: TGTGCTAGTGTTAACCAAATGGGGAGACAGGAGAAGGAAAAACTGTTTTTT. Its translation: CASVNQMGRQEKEKLFF.

This clone was seen a single time. The chain links TRBV7-9 to TRBJ2-5; TRBD1 matches at 7 bases. The end of the DNA fits TRBJ2-7 better, so the J call may be wrong. CDR1 is SEHNR and CDR2 is FQNEAQ in the germline V gene (reference sequence). The CDR3 has 14 residues. The CDR3 reads CASSLGTGVYEQYF. The CDR3 nucleotides are TGTGCCAGCAGCTTAGGTACAGGGGTCTACGAGCAGTACTTC.

This chain links TRBV7-9 with TRBJ2-7; TRBD2 matches 10 bases. The CDR3 spans 16 residues. Germline CDR1 is SEHNR and CDR2 is FQNEAQ (reference sequence). The ends lost 1 base at V and 2 bases at J; junction bases unmatched: 5. Written as DNA, the CDR3 is TGTGCCAGCAGCTTAGACAACCTAGCGGGAGCCTACGAGCAGTACTTC. Its translation: CASSLDNLAGAYEQYF.

This clone was seen once. V and J are TRBV6-5 and TRBJ2-7, with D maybe TRBD2 (6 bases). Germline-derived CDR1 and CDR2 are MNHEY and SVGAGI. Trimming removed 7 bases from V and 1 base from J, with 11 bases in between. This CDR3 has 13 residues. The CDR3 DNA is TGTGCCAGCACCGCGCGGGATTCCTACGAGCAGTACTTC. The encoded protein is CASTARDSYEQYF.

The V gene is TRBV15, the J gene TRBJ2-7; 9 bases fit TRBD2. The CDR3 extends over 18 amino acids. V shed 0 bases and J 1 base; nucleotides not matched to a gene: 10. In germline, CDR1 is LNHNV, CDR2 YYDKDF (reference sequence). In DNA, the CDR3 is TGTGCCACCAGCAGAGAAGGCGGAGAGGCGGGAGGGTCCTACGAGCAGTACTTC. This translates into CATSREGGEAGGSYEQYF.

The V and J genes are TRBV19 and TRBJ1-2, with D perhaps TRBD1 (6 bases). Germline-derived CDR1 and CDR2 are LNHDA and SQIVND (reference sequence). V lost 4 bases and J lost 8, with 23 bases in between. The CDR3 covers 16 residues. CDR3 DNA: TGTGCCAGTAGTACCCAGGGGAGACCGGCGCTAGAAGGCTACACCTTC. It specifies CASSTQGRPALEGYTF.

This chain connects TRBV28 to TRBJ2-3; 12 bases agree with TRBD2. Germline V lookup: CDR1 MDHEN, CDR2 SYDVKM. J lost 6 bases, V lost 5 bases, and 24 bases had no gene match. This CDR3 contains 21 residues. This CDR3 is CASSPHFPRLAGEVAGDTQYF. The CDR3 region has the DNA TGTGCCAGCAGTCCCCACTTCCCCCGACTAGCGGGAGAAGTAGCGGGGGATACGCAGTATTTT. Combining the CDR3 with reference TRBV28 and TRBJ2-3 gives the whole variable domain DVKVTQSSRYLVKRTGEKVFLECVQDMDHENMFWYRQDPGLGLRLIYFSYDVKMKEKGDIPEGYSVSREKKERFSLILESASTNQTSMYLCASSPHFPRLAGEVAGDTQYFGPGTRLTVL.

The chain is built from TRBV18 and TRBJ2-5; TRBD2 aligns across 7 bases. The CDR3 runs to 14 residues. The V segment lost 3 bases and the J segment 0 bases; nucleotides outside the gene matches: 1. CDR1 is KGHSH, CDR2 LQKENI, per germline. CDR3 in DNA: TGTGCCAGCTCACCCGGGACTAACCAAGAGACCCAGTACTTC. This gives the protein CASSPGTNQETQYF.

This clone turned up a few times. J is TRBJ2-1 and V is TRBV29-1; 7 nucleotides line up with TRBD1. With V trimmed by 4 bases and J by 7 bases, 7 bases remained unmatched. This CDR3 is 13 amino acids long. Germline V gene sequence: CDR1 SQVTM, CDR2 ANQGSEA. The CDR3 DNA follows: TGCAGCGTTGTATCCGACAGGGCGAATGAGCAGTTCTTC. Protein product: CSVVSDRANEQFF.

The DNA for the CDR3 is TGTGCCAGCTGGCGAGACAGGGTCAATGGCTACACCTTC. Protein sequence: CASWRDRVNGYTF. The V gene is TRBV5-6, the J gene TRBJ1-2; TRBD1 agrees at 7 bases. After removal of 7 bases from V and 6 bases from J, the junction contained 9 bases not matched to a gene. The CDR3 covers 13 residues. CDR1 and CDR2 (germline): SGHDT, YYEEEE.

J is TRBJ2-7 and V is TRBV7-3, with D possibly matching TRBD2 (5 bases). The V end was cut by 0 bases, the J end by 3 bases, with 12 bases between. The CDR3 has 15 amino acids. Germline CDR1 SGHTA, CDR2 FQGTGA. CDR3: CASSLTGSGFYEQYF. As DNA, the CDR3 is TGTGCCAGCAGCTTAACGGGGTCGGGGTTCTACGAGCAGTACTTC.

This clone was found a few times. The chain combines TRBV7-3 with TRBJ2-1; 10 bases map to TRBD2. The CDR3 totals 17 residues. The germline V gene encodes CDR1 SGHTA and CDR2 FQGTGA. The J segment lost 5 bases and the V segment lost 4 bases, leaving 11 bases of the junction unmatched. DNA for the CDR3: TGTGCCAGCAGCTCTTATACCGGGACTAGCGTGCACAATGAGCAGTTCTTC. As protein: CASSSYTGTSVHNEQFF.

The chain recombines TRBV7-6 with TRBJ1-5, with 7 nucleotides matching TRBD1. Per germline, CDR1 SGHVS and CDR2 FNYEAQ. The ends lost 5 bases at V and 6 bases at J; junction bases unmatched: 13. CDR3 length: 16 amino acids. The CDR3 DNA reads TGTGCCAGCAGCCCCCAGAGGGGGCGTAGGGGTCAGCCCCAGCATTTT. It yields the protein CASSPQRGRRGQPQHF.

This chain joins TRBV6-5 and TRBJ2-2; 7 nucleotides match TRBD2. With 7 bases clipped from V and 3 bases from J, the junction kept 5 bases outside the gene matches. This CDR3 contains 14 residues. Germline V gene sequence: CDR1 MNHEY, CDR2 SVGAGI. The CDR3 bases are TGTGCCAGCAAGGGACTATATCACACCGGGGAGCTGTTTTTT. Protein product: CASKGLYHTGELFF.

This sequence joins TRBV18 and TRBJ2-3; the match to TRBD2 covers 11 bases. Germline CDR1 and CDR2: KGHSH and LQKENI. The V gene end was trimmed by 6 bases and the J gene end by 2 bases; junction bases not matched to a gene: 7. This CDR3 spans 16 amino acids. Written as DNA, the CDR3 is TGTGCCAGCTCCGTTAGCGGGAGGGTTAACACAGATACGCAGTATTTT. The encoded protein is CASSVSGRVNTDTQYF.

V and J are TRBV27 and TRBJ1-1; possibly TRBD1 for D (5 bases). Germline V gene sequence: CDR1 MNHEY, CDR2 SMNVEV (reference sequence). Trimming cost V 8 bases and J 1 base, with 14 bases left between them. The CDR3 spans 14 residues. The CDR3 region has the DNA TGTGCCAGCTCCTTTGGGGGGGGGAACACTGAAGCTTTCTTT. This sequence encodes CASSFGGGNTEAFF.